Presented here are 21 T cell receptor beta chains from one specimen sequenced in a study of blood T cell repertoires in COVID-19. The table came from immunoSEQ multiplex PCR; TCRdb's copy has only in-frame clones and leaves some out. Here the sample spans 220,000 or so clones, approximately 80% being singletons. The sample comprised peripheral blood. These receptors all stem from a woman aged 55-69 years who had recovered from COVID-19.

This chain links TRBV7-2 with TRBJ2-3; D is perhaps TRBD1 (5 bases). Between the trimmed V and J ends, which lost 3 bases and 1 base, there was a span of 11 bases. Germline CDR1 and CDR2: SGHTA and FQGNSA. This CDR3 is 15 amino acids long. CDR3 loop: CASSFPTGRTDTQYF. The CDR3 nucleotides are TGTGCCAGCAGCTTTCCTACAGGACGCACAGATACGCAGTATTTT.

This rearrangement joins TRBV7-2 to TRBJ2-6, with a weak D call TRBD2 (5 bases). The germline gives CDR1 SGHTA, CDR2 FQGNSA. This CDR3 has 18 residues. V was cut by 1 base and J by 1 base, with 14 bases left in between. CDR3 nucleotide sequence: TGTGCCAGCAGCTTAGTAGTGTTCGCGGGTTCTGGGGCCAACGTCCTGACTTTC. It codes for CASSLVVFAGSGANVLTF.

DNA for the CDR3: TGTGCCACCAGCAGAGAGAAGGGGAAGCGGTACTTC. It is translated as CATSREKGKRYF. The V gene is TRBV15, the J gene TRBJ2-7, with D possibly matching TRBD1 (5 bases). The V end lost 0 bases, the J end lost 12 bases, and 12 bases lay between the germline ends. This CDR3 has 12 amino acids. The germline V gene has CDR1 LNHNV and CDR2 YYDKDF (reference sequence).

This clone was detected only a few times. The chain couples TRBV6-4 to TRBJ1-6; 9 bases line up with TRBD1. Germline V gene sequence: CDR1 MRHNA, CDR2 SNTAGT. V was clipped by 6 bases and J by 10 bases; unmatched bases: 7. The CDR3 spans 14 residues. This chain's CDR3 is CASSSGTGSSPLHF. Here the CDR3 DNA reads TGTGCCAGCAGCTCCGGGACAGGGTCCTCACCCCTCCACTTT.

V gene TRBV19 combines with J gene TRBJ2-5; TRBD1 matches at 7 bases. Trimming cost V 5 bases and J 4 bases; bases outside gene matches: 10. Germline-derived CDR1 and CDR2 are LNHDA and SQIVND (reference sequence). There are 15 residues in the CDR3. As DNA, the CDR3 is TGTGCCAGTAGTGGAGTTATGACAGGGTTAGAGACCCAGTACTTC. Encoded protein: CASSGVMTGLETQYF.

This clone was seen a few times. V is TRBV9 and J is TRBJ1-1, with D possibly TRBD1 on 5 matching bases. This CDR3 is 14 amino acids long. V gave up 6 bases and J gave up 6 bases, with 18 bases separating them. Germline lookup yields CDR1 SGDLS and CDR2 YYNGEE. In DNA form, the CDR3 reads TGTGCCAGCACCGGGCCGCAATCGGGGGCTGAAGCTTTCTTT. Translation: CASTGPQSGAEAFF.

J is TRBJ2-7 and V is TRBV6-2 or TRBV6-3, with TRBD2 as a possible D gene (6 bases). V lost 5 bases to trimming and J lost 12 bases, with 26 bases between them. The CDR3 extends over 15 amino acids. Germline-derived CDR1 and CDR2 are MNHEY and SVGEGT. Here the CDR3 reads CASSDWGDLLLGLYF. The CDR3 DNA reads TGTGCCAGCAGTGACTGGGGGGACCTCCTATTGGGACTGTACTTC.

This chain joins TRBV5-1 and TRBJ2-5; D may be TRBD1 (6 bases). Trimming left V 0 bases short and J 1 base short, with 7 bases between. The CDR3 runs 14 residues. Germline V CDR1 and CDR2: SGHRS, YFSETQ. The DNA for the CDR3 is TGCGCCAGCAGCTTGGGACAGGTCCAAGAGACCCAGTACTTC. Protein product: CASSLGQVQETQYF. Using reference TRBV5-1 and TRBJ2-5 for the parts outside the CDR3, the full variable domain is KAGVTQTPRYLIKTRGQQVTLSCSPISGHRSVSWYQQTPGQGLQFLFEYFSETQRNKGNFPGRFSGRQFSNSRSEMNVSTLELGDSALYLCASSLGQVQETQYFGPGTRLLVL.

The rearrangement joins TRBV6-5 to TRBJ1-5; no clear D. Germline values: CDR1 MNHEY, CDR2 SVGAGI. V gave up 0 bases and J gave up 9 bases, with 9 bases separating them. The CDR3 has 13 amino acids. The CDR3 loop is CASSYSPHSPQHF. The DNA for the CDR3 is TGTGCCAGCAGTTACTCGCCCCACTCGCCCCAGCATTTT.

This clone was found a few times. The CDR3 region is CASIEANENEQFF. The DNA of the CDR3 is TGTGCCAGCATCGAAGCGAATGAGAATGAGCAGTTCTTC. The chain recombines TRBV12-3 or TRBV12-4 with TRBJ2-1; unclear D gene. CDR3 length: 13 amino acids. Trimming pared 7 bases from V and 7 bases from J, leaving 14 bases between.

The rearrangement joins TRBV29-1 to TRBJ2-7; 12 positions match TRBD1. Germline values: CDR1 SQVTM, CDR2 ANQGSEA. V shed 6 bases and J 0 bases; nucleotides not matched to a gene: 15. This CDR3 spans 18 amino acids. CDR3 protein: CSVLPGQGAPLSSYEQYF. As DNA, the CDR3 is TGCAGCGTGCTACCGGGACAGGGGGCACCCCTTAGCTCCTACGAGCAGTACTTC.

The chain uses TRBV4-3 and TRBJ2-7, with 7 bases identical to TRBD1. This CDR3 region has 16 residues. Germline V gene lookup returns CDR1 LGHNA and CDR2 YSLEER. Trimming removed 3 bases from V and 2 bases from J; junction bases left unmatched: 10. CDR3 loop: CASSQQGVQGAYEQYF. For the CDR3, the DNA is TGCGCCAGCAGCCAGCAAGGAGTGCAGGGGGCCTACGAGCAGTACTTC.

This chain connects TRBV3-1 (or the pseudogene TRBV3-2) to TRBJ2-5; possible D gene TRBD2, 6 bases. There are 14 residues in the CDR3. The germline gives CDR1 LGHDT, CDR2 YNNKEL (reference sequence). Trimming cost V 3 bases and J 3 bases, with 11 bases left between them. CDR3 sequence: CASSHLGGEETQYF. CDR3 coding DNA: TGTGCCAGCAGCCATCTCGGGGGTGAAGAGACCCAGTACTTC.

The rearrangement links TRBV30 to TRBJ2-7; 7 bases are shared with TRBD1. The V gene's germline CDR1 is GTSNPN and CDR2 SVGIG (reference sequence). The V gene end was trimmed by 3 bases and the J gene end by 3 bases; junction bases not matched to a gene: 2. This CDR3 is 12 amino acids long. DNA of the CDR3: TGTGCCTGGAGGGGGACAGACTACGAGCAGTACTTC. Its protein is CAWRGTDYEQYF.

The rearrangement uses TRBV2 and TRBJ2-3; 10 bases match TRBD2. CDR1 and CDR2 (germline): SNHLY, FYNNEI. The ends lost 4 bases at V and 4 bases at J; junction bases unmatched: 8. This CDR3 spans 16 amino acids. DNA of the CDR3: TGTGCCAGCAGTGTGGGTCAAGCGGGGGGGGCAGATACGCAGTATTTT. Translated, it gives CASSVGQAGGADTQYF.

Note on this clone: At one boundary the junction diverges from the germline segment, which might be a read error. DNA for the CDR3: TGTGCCAGTAGTTACGACCCCTCGGGACAGGTATATGGCTACACCTTC. Translated, it gives CASSYDPSGQVYGYTF. The chain employs TRBV6-6 and TRBJ1-2, with 8 bases fitting TRBD1. The CDR3 runs 16 residues. In germline, CDR1 is MNHNY, CDR2 SVGAGI (reference sequence).

The CDR3 spells CASSRGSALHF. The CDR3 DNA follows: TGTGCCAGCAGTCGCGGTTCTGCCCTCCACTTT. The rearrangement uses TRBV6-2 or TRBV6-3 and TRBJ1-6, with D uncertain. Trimming cost V 5 bases and J 14 bases, with 10 bases left between them. Germline CDR1 reads MNHEY; CDR2 reads SVGEGT. The CDR3 is 11 residues long.

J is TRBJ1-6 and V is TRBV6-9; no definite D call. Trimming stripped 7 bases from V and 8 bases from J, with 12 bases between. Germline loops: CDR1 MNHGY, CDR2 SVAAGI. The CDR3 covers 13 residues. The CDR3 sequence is CASIAGKDSPLHF. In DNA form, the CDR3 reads TGTGCCAGCATAGCGGGTAAGGATTCACCCCTCCACTTT.

CDR3 nucleotides: TGCGCCAGCAGTGAGTTTTACCCCACGAAGGGGCATTCACCCCTCCACTTT. It specifies CASSEFYPTKGHSPLHF. The chain recombines TRBV10-2 with TRBJ1-6, with D perhaps TRBD1 (5 bases). Trimming took off 1 base at V and 8 bases at J, with 18 bases between the two ends. The V gene's germline CDR1 is WSHSY and CDR2 SAAADI. This CDR3 has 17 residues.

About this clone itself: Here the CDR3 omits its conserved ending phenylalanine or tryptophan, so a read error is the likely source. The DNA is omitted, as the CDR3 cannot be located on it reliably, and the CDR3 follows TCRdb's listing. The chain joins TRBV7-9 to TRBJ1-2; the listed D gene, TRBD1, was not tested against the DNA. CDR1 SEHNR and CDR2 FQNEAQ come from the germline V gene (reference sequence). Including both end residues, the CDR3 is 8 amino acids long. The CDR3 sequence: CASSSSGV.

CDR3 loop: CASSLAELAGGFGLRFF. The CDR3 DNA reads TGTGCCAGCAGCTTAGCGGAACTAGCGGGGGGGTTTGGGTTAAGGTTCTTC. This chain connects TRBV7-6 to TRBJ2-1; 13 bases line up with TRBD2. The V and J ends lost 0 bases and 15 bases, in that order; junction bases with no gene match: 14. The CDR3 spans 17 residues. Per the germline V gene, CDR1 is SGHVS and CDR2 is FNYEAQ.